A single sample gave rise to the 21 T cell receptor beta chains below, sequenced in a study of shared clonotypes between healthy human individuals. As defined, naive CD8 cells were CD45RO-negative and positively selected for CCR7, with terminally differentiated effector memory CD45RA+ cells excluded. The data were produced by immunoSEQ multiplex PCR, yet TCRdb's version contains in-frame clones alone and is incomplete. Of around 1,900,000 clones detected, roughly 93% appear once; the ten largest clones hold less than 2%. Sample: naive CD8+ T cells from PBMCs. The receptors stem from a man aged 18 to 35 in good health. Some clones in this sample may be carry-over from other donors' samples.

This chain joins TRBV5-8 and TRBJ1-1; tentatively, D is TRBD1 (5 bases). CDR1 and CDR2 from the germline V gene are SGHTS and YDEGEE. The CDR3 runs 12 residues. Trimming shortened V by 8 bases and J by 4 bases, and 12 bases separated the two germline ends. The CDR3 is CASRGVFTEAFF. The CDR3 bases are TGTGCCAGTAGGGGTGTATTCACTGAAGCTTTCTTT.

This clone was seen only a few times. The chain couples TRBV29-1 to TRBJ1-1; no firm D call. The CDR3 spans 12 residues. Germline V lookup: CDR1 SQVTM, CDR2 ANQGSEA. The germline V and J ends were trimmed by 7 bases and 0 bases, with 9 bases remaining between them. CDR3 nucleotides: TGCAGCGGCCTCGAGATGAACACTGAAGCTTTCTTT. This sequence encodes CSGLEMNTEAFF.

The chain is built from TRBV28 and TRBJ2-7, with D tentatively TRBD2 (5 bases). Trimming stripped 7 bases from V and 3 bases from J, with 13 bases between. Germline CDR1 is MDHEN and CDR2 is SYDVKM. The CDR3 loop spans 13 amino acids. CDR3 region: CASTMGESYEQYF. The CDR3 bases are TGTGCCAGCACCATGGGAGAGAGCTACGAGCAGTACTTC.

The CDR3: CASSMPGESEAFF. CDR3 in DNA: TGTGCCAGCAGTATGCCGGGAGAGTCTGAAGCTTTCTTT. The chain is built from TRBV2 and TRBJ1-1; no definite D call. Trimming removed 5 bases from V and 6 bases from J, with 13 bases in between. The V gene's germline CDR1 is SNHLY and CDR2 FYNNEI. This CDR3 has 13 residues.

The rearrangement uses TRBV4-1 and TRBJ2-1; D may be TRBD1 (5 bases). The CDR3 runs to 17 residues. Trimming removed 3 bases from V and 0 bases from J, with 15 bases in between. Germline values: CDR1 MGHRA, CDR2 YSYEKL. The CDR3 spells CASSHPPGASSYNEQFF. The CDR3 coding sequence is TGCGCCAGCAGCCACCCCCCTGGGGCCAGCTCCTACAATGAGCAGTTCTTC.

This clone was seen only once. The V call is TRBV10-1, the J call TRBJ1-1; D is unresolved. Germline V CDR1 and CDR2: WNHNN, SYGVQD (reference sequence). Between the trimmed V and J ends, which lost 5 bases and 3 bases, there was a span of 10 bases. This CDR3 comprises 13 residues. For the CDR3, the DNA is TGCGCCAGCAGTAACCCTGGGGACACTGAAGCTTTCTTT. Its protein product is CASSNPGDTEAFF.

In its sample, this clone was seen once. J is TRBJ1-2 and V is TRBV27; D uncertain. The CDR3 spans 14 residues. Germline assignment: CDR1 MNHEY and CDR2 SMNVEV (reference sequence). V shed 0 bases and J shed 8 bases, with 13 bases lying between them. In nucleotides, the CDR3 is TGTGCCAGCAGTTTATCCCGGAACTTGTGGGGCTACACCTTC. Protein product: CASSLSRNLWGYTF.

This sequence joins TRBV5-4 and TRBJ2-3; the match to TRBD2 covers 8 bases. The junction had 9 bases not matched to a gene; V was cut back by 4 bases and J by 2 bases. Germline CDR1 and CDR2: SGHNT and YYREEE (reference sequence). The length of the CDR3 is 16 residues. The CDR3 protein is CASSLAGDPYTDTQYF. As DNA, the CDR3 is TGTGCCAGCAGCCTAGCGGGCGATCCTTACACAGATACGCAGTATTTT.

The chain links TRBV5-8 to TRBJ2-7; weak D call: TRBD2 (6 bases). CDR3 length: 13 amino acids. Trimming removed 8 bases at V and 3 bases at J, with 15 bases between. CDR1 SGHTS and CDR2 YDEGEE come from the germline V gene. The CDR3 region has the DNA TGTGCCAGTCCCAGTTGGGGGGTCTACGAGCAGTACTTC. Translated: CASPSWGVYEQYF.

This sequence joins TRBV6-1 and TRBJ2-7; weak D call: TRBD1 (5 bases). The germline V gene has CDR1 MNHNS and CDR2 SASEGT. The CDR3 length is 14 residues. Trimming took off 3 bases at V and 0 bases at J, with 9 bases between the two ends. CDR3 in DNA: TGTGCCAGCAGTGAGGGGCTAGTCTCCTACGAGCAGTACTTC. It is translated as CASSEGLVSYEQYF.

V and J are TRBV14 and TRBJ1-2; D ambiguous. The germline CDR1 and CDR2 sequences are SGHDN and FVKESK. Trimming shortened V by 0 bases and J by 6 bases, and 11 bases separated the two germline ends. CDR3 length: 14 amino acids. The CDR3, as DNA: TGTGCCAGCAGCCAAGATTTGAACCCGGATGGCTACACCTTC. Translating gives CASSQDLNPDGYTF.

This clone has only one observation. This chain uses TRBV27 with TRBJ1-5, with 12 bases aligning to TRBD1. The V gene's germline CDR1 is MNHEY and CDR2 SMNVEV (reference sequence). The CDR3 extends over 17 amino acids. The V gene end was trimmed by 5 bases and the J gene end by 4 bases; junction bases not matched to a gene: 9. Here the CDR3 DNA reads TGTGCCAGCAGTCCCATGGGACAGGGGGCCGGGAATCAGCCCCAGCATTTT. Protein sequence: CASSPMGQGAGNQPQHF.

With respect to this clone: Other DNA sequences from this sample encode an identical CDR3 as well. The chain links TRBV27 to TRBJ2-5, with D unclear. Per the germline V gene, CDR1 is MNHEY and CDR2 is SMNVEV (reference sequence). The CDR3 extends over 12 amino acids. Trimming stripped 2 bases from V and 4 bases from J, with 5 bases between. The CDR3 nucleotides are TGTGCCAGCAGTTTACGAGGAGAGACCCAGTACTTC. Its translation: CASSLRGETQYF.

The rearrangement joins TRBV10-3 to TRBJ1-5, with a possible D match to TRBD1 (5 bases). Trimming cost V 3 bases and J 7 bases, with 19 bases left between them. CDR1 and CDR2 (germline): ENHRY, SYGVKD. The CDR3 totals 16 residues. As DNA, the CDR3 is TGTGCCATCAGTGACCCCGATGCTCAGGGCGAACAGCCCCAGCATTTT. This gives the protein CAISDPDAQGEQPQHF.

The V gene is TRBV14, the J gene TRBJ2-1; TRBD2 matches 8 bases. CDR3 size: 16 residues. Looked up from germline, CDR1 is SGHDN and CDR2 is FVKESK. J gave up 5 bases and V 1 base, and 7 bases lay outside the gene matches. The CDR3 sequence is CASSQVLAETHNEQFF. The CDR3 bases are TGTGCCAGCAGCCAAGTACTAGCGGAAACCCACAATGAGCAGTTCTTC.

The chain links TRBV7-9 to TRBJ2-7; 8 nucleotides align to TRBD2. The CDR3 is 13 amino acids. Germline V lookup: CDR1 SEHNR, CDR2 FQNEAQ (reference sequence). Unmatched junction bases numbered 2, after V lost 5 bases and J lost 2 bases. The CDR3: CASSQGLAYEQYF. CDR3 nucleotides: TGTGCCAGCAGCCAGGGACTAGCCTACGAGCAGTACTTC. The variable domain in full, with the rest retrieved from reference TRBV7-9 and TRBJ2-7, is DTGVSQNPRHKITKRGQNVTFRCDPISEHNRLYWYRQTLGQGPEFLTYFQNEAQLEKSRLLSDRFSAERPKGSFSTLEIQRTEQGDSAMYLCASSQGLAYEQYFGPGTRLTVT.

The chain joins TRBV7-8 to TRBJ2-7; D tentatively reads TRBD1 or TRBD2 (5 bases each). This CDR3 has 15 residues. Germline V CDR1 and CDR2: SGHVS, FQNEAQ. With 5 bases removed from V and 0 bases from J, the gap between germline ends came to 14 bases. CDR3 sequence reads: CASSMGPRSSYEQYF. CDR3 sequence (DNA): TGTGCCAGCAGCATGGGACCCAGGAGCTCCTACGAGCAGTACTTC.

The chain carries TRBV18 and TRBJ2-6; possible D gene TRBD2, 5 bases. The germline V gene has CDR1 KGHSH and CDR2 LQKENI. This CDR3 spans 16 amino acids. Deletions cut 2 bases from V and 0 bases from J, with 8 bases between. In DNA form, the CDR3 reads TGTGCCAGCTCACCAGACGGGATCTCTGGGGCCAACGTCCTGACTTTC. The encoded protein is CASSPDGISGANVLTF.

The V gene is TRBV30, the J gene TRBJ1-1; TRBD1 agrees at 8 bases. This CDR3 has 13 amino acids. Germline V gives CDR1 GTSNPN, CDR2 SVGIG (reference sequence). The trim removed 4 bases at V and 5 bases at J, leaving 6 bases unmatched. The CDR3 nucleotides are TGTGCCTGGACCGTCGACAGGGGAACTGAAGCTTTCTTT. It yields the protein CAWTVDRGTEAFF. The variable domain in full, completed from reference TRBV30 and TRBJ1-1, reads SQTIHQWPATLVQPVGSPLSLECTVEGTSNPNLYWYRQAAGRGLQLLFYSVGIGQISSEVPQNLSASRPQDRQFILSSKKLLLSDSGFYLCAWTVDRGTEAFFGQGTRLTVV.

The V call is TRBV18, the J call TRBJ1-1, with 7 positions matching TRBD1. This CDR3 has 16 amino acids. Germline loops: CDR1 KGHSH, CDR2 LQKENI. J was trimmed by 0 bases and V by 1 base; bases with no gene match: 5. The CDR3: CASSPRQGEMNTEAFF. The CDR3 coding sequence is TGTGCCAGCTCACCACGGCAGGGGGAAATGAACACTGAAGCTTTCTTT.

This chain links TRBV7-8 with TRBJ2-7, with a weak D call TRBD1 (6 bases). V lost 2 bases to trimming and J lost 3 bases, with 8 bases between them. CDR1 and CDR2 (germline): SGHVS, FQNEAQ. The CDR3 extends over 13 amino acids. The CDR3 sequence: CASSLRTVYEQYF. The CDR3 coding sequence is TGTGCCAGCAGCTTAAGGACAGTCTACGAGCAGTACTTC.